Following are 32 T cell receptor beta chains from one sample sequenced in a study of regulatory T cells in long-lasting Graves disease. CDR3-region Arm-PCR and iRepertoire HTBI primers produced the TCR beta libraries. TCRdb reprocessed the multiplex PCR reads via MiXCR and lists one record per CDR3 protein. Of about 560,000 distinct CDR3 sequences listed, 15% to 20% are singletons. Time point given: newly diagnosed GD, antithyroid drugs for less than 3 months. Making the TCR library involved RNA that had been extracted from PBMCs. This same sample was also part of a study on T cells in Graves' hyperthyroidism and ophthalmopathy.

Here the sequenced sample was peripheral blood mononuclear cells (PBMCs), taken at new diagnosis, from a patient treated with antithyroid drugs. These receptors originate from a man between 18 and 35 years old with Graves disease.

The chain joins TRBV9 to TRBJ2-1; 14 bases match TRBD2. Germline assignment: CDR1 SGDLS and CDR2 YYNGEE. J was trimmed by 8 bases and V by 4 bases; bases with no gene match: 8. This CDR3 region has 16 residues. The CDR3 here is CASSYGTSGSTDEQFF. The CDR3 DNA sequence: TGTGCCAGCAGCTACGGGACTAGCGGGAGTACGGATGAGCAGTTCTTC.

This clonotype was seen ten or more times. This sequence joins TRBV12-3 or TRBV12-4 and TRBJ1-1; weak D call: TRBD1 (5 bases). The CDR3 has 14 amino acids. V lost 2 bases, J lost 0 bases, and 7 bases lay in between. Here the CDR3 DNA reads TGTGCCAGCAGTTTACGACAGTTGAACACTGAAGCTTTCTTT. Its translation is CASSLRQLNTEAFF.

This clonotype was detected many times. The rearrangement links TRBV5-1 to TRBJ2-7, with D perhaps TRBD2 (6 bases). The CDR3 runs to 15 residues. Per germline, CDR1 SGHRS and CDR2 YFSETQ. Trimming shortened V by 4 bases and J by 6 bases, and 20 bases separated the two germline ends. Here the CDR3 DNA reads TGCGCCAGCAGCGCCCAACCAGCGGGTGGAGGCGAGCAGTACTTC. It yields the protein CASSAQPAGGGEQYF.

J is TRBJ1-3 and V is TRBV6-5; 7 nucleotides line up with TRBD1. Germline CDR1 MNHEY, CDR2 SVGAGI. V shed 0 bases and J 3 bases; nucleotides not matched to a gene: 11. This CDR3 comprises 18 residues. The CDR3 here is CASSYSGQTGPYGNTIYF. The CDR3 DNA sequence: TGTGCCAGCAGTTACTCCGGACAGACAGGGCCCTATGGAAACACCATATATTTT.

The chain uses TRBV27 and TRBJ2-1; TRBD1 or TRBD2 may be the D gene (6 bases each). This CDR3 has 18 residues. Germline assignment: CDR1 MNHEY and CDR2 SMNVEV (reference sequence). V shed 2 bases and J shed 15 bases, with 32 bases lying between them. The CDR3 reads CASSLTPPGHQGWGDLFF. CDR3 coding DNA: TGTGCCAGCAGTTTAACCCCCCCGGGACACCAGGGGTGGGGGGATTTGTTCTTC.

This clonotype has only one observation. The chain is built from TRBV4-1 and TRBJ1-4; maybe TRBD1 (6 bases). V was cut by 10 bases and J by 8 bases, with 32 bases left in between. The length of the CDR3 is 18 residues. Germline loops: CDR1 MGHRA, CDR2 YSYEKL. The CDR3 DNA sequence: TGCGCCACAAGGCCCCCGGGACAAAGAATTCGAGACAAGGAAAAACTGTTTTTT. This gives the protein CATRPPGQRIRDKEKLFF.

This clonotype was seen repeatedly, ten times or more. The chain carries TRBV11-1 and TRBJ2-1; D perhaps matches TRBD1 (6 bases). V lost 5 bases and J 3 bases, leaving 11 bases between the germline ends. Germline values: CDR1 SGHAT, CDR2 FQDESV (reference sequence). The CDR3 runs 14 residues. The CDR3 loop reads CASSTVRGYNEQFF. DNA for the CDR3: TGTGCCAGCAGCACAGTCAGGGGCTACAATGAGCAGTTCTTC.

DNA of the CDR3: TGTGCCAGCAGTTTCCCCGACAGCCACGAGCAGTACTTC. This translates into CASSFPDSHEQYF. This chain connects TRBV27 to TRBJ2-7; maybe TRBD1 (5 bases). The CDR3 has 13 amino acids. The germline gives CDR1 MNHEY, CDR2 SMNVEV (reference sequence). V was pared by 3 bases and J by 5 bases, with 11 bases between.

This clonotype was counted many times. The chain joins TRBV5-1 to TRBJ1-1; possible D gene TRBD1, 5 bases. Trimming removed 4 bases at V and 3 bases at J, with 13 bases between. The length of the CDR3 is 14 residues. CDR1 and CDR2 (germline): SGHRS, YFSETQ. The CDR3 loop is CASSRGTVDTEAFF. The CDR3 DNA reads as TGCGCCAGCAGCCGGGGGACGGTGGACACTGAAGCTTTCTTT.

This clonotype was observed a handful of times. The chain carries TRBV11-2 and TRBJ1-1; TRBD1 might be the D (5 bases). Trimming took off 5 bases at V and 3 bases at J, with 22 bases between the two ends. Germline CDR1 and CDR2: SGHAT and FQNNGV. The CDR3 runs to 17 residues. The CDR3: CASSPLGLGRGDTEAFF. CDR3 nucleotides: TGTGCCAGCAGCCCATTAGGTCTGGGGCGAGGTGACACTGAAGCTTTCTTT.

The chain couples TRBV5-1 to TRBJ2-7, with D perhaps matching TRBD2 (8 bases). Germline CDR1 reads SGHRS; CDR2 reads YFSETQ. Trimming took 7 bases from V and 1 from J, leaving 18 bases between them. This CDR3 has 15 amino acids. Here the CDR3 DNA reads TGCGCCAGCCGGGAGGGACAGACCCCATCCTACGAGCAGTACTTC. This encodes CASREGQTPSYEQYF.

Many counts were recorded for this clonotype. The chain combines TRBV7-9 with TRBJ2-3, with 11 bases identical to TRBD2. Germline-derived CDR1 and CDR2 are SEHNR and FQNEAQ (reference sequence). The junction had 9 bases not matched to a gene; V was cut back by 5 bases and J by 2 bases. This CDR3 has 17 amino acids. CDR3 in amino acids: CASSDSGTSGPTDTQYF. CDR3 DNA: TGTGCCAGCAGCGACTCCGGGACTAGCGGTCCCACAGATACGCAGTATTTT.

This clonotype was counted ten times or more. This chain uses TRBV5-1 with TRBJ1-1, with TRBD1 as a possible D gene (5 bases). V was cut by 0 bases and J by 8 bases, with 29 bases left in between. CDR1 and CDR2 (germline): SGHRS, YFSETQ. The CDR3 is 19 amino acids. In DNA form, the CDR3 reads TGCGCCAGCAGCTTGGCCCCGGCGGGACGGCTGACTGCAGGGACCGAAGCTTTCTTT. As protein: CASSLAPAGRLTAGTEAFF.

This clonotype occurred a few times. V is TRBV19 and J is TRBJ1-5, with D tentatively TRBD1 (5 bases). The V gene's germline CDR1 is LNHDA and CDR2 SQIVND (reference sequence). V lost 5 bases and J lost 2, with 10 bases in between. This CDR3 has 14 residues. Here the CDR3 reads CASSGGVGNQPQHF. DNA for the CDR3: TGTGCCAGTAGTGGAGGGGTCGGCAATCAGCCCCAGCATTTT.

The rearrangement joins TRBV5-1 to TRBJ2-1, with 11 bases fitting TRBD2. CDR1 SGHRS and CDR2 YFSETQ come from the germline V gene. CDR3 length equals 15 residues. V lost 2 bases and J lost 8; bases outside the gene matches: 6. The CDR3 sequence is CASSFSGRAGDEQFF. In nucleotides, the CDR3 is TGCGCCAGCAGCTTTAGCGGGAGGGCCGGGGATGAGCAGTTCTTC.

This clonotype occurred a few times. This rearrangement joins TRBV19 to TRBJ2-2; 7 nucleotides align to TRBD2. Germline V lookup: CDR1 LNHDA, CDR2 SQIVND (reference sequence). The V and J ends lost 7 bases and 3 bases, in that order; junction bases with no gene match: 8. The CDR3 totals 15 residues. DNA for the CDR3: TGTGCCAGTACTTTCCGGGGAGGGTACACCGGGGAGCTGTTTTTT. It encodes CASTFRGGYTGELFF.

The CDR3 sequence is CASSVGIMGYEQYF. DNA for the CDR3: TGTGCCAGCAGCGTAGGTATTATGGGCTACGAGCAGTACTTC. The chain has TRBV9 and TRBJ2-5; D is unclear. The better agreement between TRBJ2-7 and the DNA end casts doubt on the J call. Per germline, CDR1 SGDLS and CDR2 YYNGEE. This CDR3 is built from 14 residues.

This chain joins TRBV27 and TRBJ2-3; TRBD2 agrees at 12 bases. The germline V gene has CDR1 MNHEY and CDR2 SMNVEV (reference sequence). CDR3 size: 20 residues. The ends lost 4 bases at V and 0 bases at J; junction bases unmatched: 14. The DNA for the CDR3 is TGTGCCAGCAGTTCCCCCGGGACTAGCGGGCTTACGACTAGCACAGATACGCAGTATTTT. Amino acids: CASSSPGTSGLTTSTDTQYF.

This clonotype appeared a few times. The rearrangement uses TRBV30 and TRBJ1-2; D is possibly TRBD1 (6 bases). The CDR3 is 12 amino acids. Germline CDR1 and CDR2: GTSNPN and SVGIG (reference sequence). Trimming pared 5 bases from V and 8 bases from J, leaving 15 bases between. CDR3 coding DNA: TGTGCCTGGCACAGGGAAGGTTGGGGCTACACCTTC. It specifies CAWHREGWGYTF.

As for this clonotype: A read error may explain this, as a much larger clone is one base away. The chain recombines TRBV12-3 or TRBV12-4 with TRBJ1-3; tentative D call: TRBD1 (5 bases). This CDR3 is built from 17 residues. CDR3 DNA: TGTGCCAGCAGTTTACGCCAGGGACCGTTCTCTGGAAACACCATGTATTTT. Its protein product is CASSLRQGPFSGNTMYF.

This rearrangement joins TRBV20-1 to TRBJ1-2, with TRBD1 identical over 8 bases. Per the germline V gene, CDR1 is DFQATT and CDR2 is SNEGSKA (reference sequence). V gave up 3 bases and J gave up 7 bases; unmatched junction bases: 7. The CDR3 has 13 amino acids. The CDR3 region has the DNA TGCAGTGCTAGTAAGCAGGGGGCATCTGGCTACACCTTC. This translates into CSASKQGASGYTF.

In its sample, this clonotype was seen a few times. The chain employs TRBV28 and TRBJ1-2; D call uncertain. There are 14 residues in the CDR3. The V and J ends lost 3 bases and 3 bases respectively, with 11 bases between them. Germline CDR1 reads MDHEN; CDR2 reads SYDVKM. CDR3 DNA sequence: TGTGCCAGCAGTTTCGGTATACAACACTATGGCTACACCTTC. Translated: CASSFGIQHYGYTF.

This clonotype was found once. A read error may be the cause here, since a much bigger clone is one base away. This chain links TRBV7-2 with TRBJ2-1; TRBD1 matches 12 bases. The CDR3 sequence is 15 residues long. J lost 5 bases, V lost 5 bases, and 4 bases had no gene match. Looked up from germline, CDR1 is SGHTA and CDR2 is FQGNSA. DNA for the CDR3: TGTGCCAGCAGCCCCGGGACAGGGGGCCACAATGAGCAGTTCTTC. Its translation is CASSPGTGGHNEQFF.

This clonotype was seen a handful of times. J is TRBJ2-5 and V is TRBV6-1, with D hard to call. From germline, CDR1 is MNHNS and CDR2 SASEGT. The CDR3 is 13 residues long. V lost 8 bases and J 1 base, leaving 11 bases between the germline ends. The CDR3 nucleotides are TGTGCCAGCTTACGGCGCGGCCAAGAGACCCAGTACTTC. Translating gives CASLRRGQETQYF.

The chain links TRBV5-1 to TRBJ2-4; 8 nucleotides align to TRBD1. This CDR3 region has 16 residues. Unmatched junction bases numbered 6, after V lost 4 bases and J lost 0 bases. The V gene's germline CDR1 is SGHRS and CDR2 YFSETQ. CDR3 sequence (DNA): TGCGCCAGCAGCCCGGGACAGGCACTAGCCAAAAACATTCAGTACTTC. Translated, it gives CASSPGQALAKNIQYF.

This clonotype was detected only a few times. The gene calls are TRBV7-9 and TRBJ2-2, with 7 positions matching TRBD1. The CDR3 has 16 residues. CDR1 is SEHNR and CDR2 is FQNEAQ in the germline V gene (reference sequence). The V segment lost 0 bases and the J segment 1 base; nucleotides outside the gene matches: 2. CDR3 loop: CASSLARDRNTGELFF. CDR3 coding DNA: TGTGCCAGCAGCTTAGCCCGGGACAGGAACACCGGGGAGCTGTTTTTT.

V usage is TRBV5-1 and J usage is TRBJ1-1; D gene unclear. Trimming removed 4 bases at V and 1 base at J, with 14 bases between. This CDR3 contains 15 residues. The germline V gene encodes CDR1 SGHRS and CDR2 YFSETQ. CDR3 coding DNA: TGCGCCAGCAGCACCCTTGACCTAGCGAACACTGAAGCTTTCTTT. Protein product: CASSTLDLANTEAFF.

Points on this clonotype: Possible read error: a much larger clone is one base away. This is likely a read error, given that the CDR3 carries no conserved phenylalanine or tryptophan at its end. The chain carries TRBV5-1 and TRBJ1-1; weak D call: TRBD1 (5 bases). Germline V gene lookup returns CDR1 SGHRS and CDR2 YFSETQ. With 3 bases removed from V and 4 bases from J, the gap between germline ends came to 13 bases. This CDR3 has 14 residues. CDR3 region: CASSSTGESTEAFL. The CDR3 DNA follows: TGCGCCAGCAGCTCCACGGGGGAGAGCACTGAAGCTTTCCTT.

This clonotype was observed a handful of times. The rearrangement links TRBV5-1 to TRBJ1-1; the D gene is possibly TRBD1 (6 bases). V lost 1 base and J 1 base, leaving 14 bases between the germline ends. Germline V gene sequence: CDR1 SGHRS, CDR2 YFSETQ. The CDR3 runs to 16 residues. The CDR3 DNA reads TGCGCCAGCAGCTTGATCTGGGGGCAGGAGAACACTGAAGCTTTCTTT. Protein sequence: CASSLIWGQENTEAFF.

This clonotype was recorded a few times. This chain connects TRBV5-1 to TRBJ1-6, with TRBD1 matching 8 bases. With V trimmed by 4 bases and J by 9 bases, 6 bases remained unmatched. This CDR3 is 14 amino acids long. Germline V CDR1 and CDR2: SGHRS, YFSETQ. The CDR3 DNA is TGCGCCAGCAGCCACAACAGGGGGGCTTCACCCCTCCACTTT. Protein: CASSHNRGASPLHF.

This clonotype has only a few counts. The chain is built from TRBV12-3 or TRBV12-4 and TRBJ2-7; TRBD2 matches at 10 bases. The trim removed 6 bases at V and 3 bases at J, leaving 8 bases unmatched. The CDR3 runs 15 residues. Written as DNA, the CDR3 is TGTGCCAGCAGCCGGACTAGCGGTGGGGGCTACGAGCAGTACTTC. This sequence encodes CASSRTSGGGYEQYF.

This clonotype was seen a handful of times. CDR3 sequence reads: CASSQSWTGGREQYF. Written as DNA, the CDR3 is TGTGCCAGCAGCCAATCATGGACAGGGGGTCGGGAGCAGTACTTC. This rearrangement joins TRBV16 to TRBJ2-7; 10 bases match TRBD1. The junction had 6 bases not matched to a gene; V was cut back by 0 bases and J by 7 bases. Germline CDR1 reads KGHSY; CDR2 reads FQNENV. The CDR3 covers 15 residues.